The 20 T cell receptor beta chains listed next were all sequenced from one sample in a study of tumor and adjacent non-tumor tissue in lung cancer. TCRbeta libraries were built with three rounds of nested PCR, modified from ARM-PCR. Each CDR3 protein gets one entry after TCRdb re-called the multiplex PCR reads with MiXCR. This sample carries 65,000 to 90,000 distinct CDR3 sequences, roughly 80% of them seen once, and the ten largest clones take 10% to 15%. RNA was extracted from bulk tissue without any cell sorting. Material: lung tumor tissue. These receptor sequences come from a woman between 45 and 60 years old with non-small cell lung cancer.

As concerns this clonotype: One end of the junction varies from germline; a read error may be responsible. V and J are TRBV29-1 and TRBJ2-7; D possibly matches TRBD1 or TRBD2 (5 bases each). This CDR3 region has 15 residues. Germline lookup yields CDR1 SQVTM and CDR2 ANQGSEA. The CDR3 coding sequence is TGTAGCGTTGCATTAGATTGGGGCGACAGCTACGAGCAGTACTTC. Translation gives CSVALDWGDSYEQYF.

The J gene is TRBJ2-7, the V gene TRBV29-1, with D perhaps matching TRBD2 (5 bases). Trimming took off 4 bases at V and 0 bases at J, with 16 bases between the two ends. Germline lookup yields CDR1 SQVTM and CDR2 ANQGSEA. The CDR3 contains 15 residues. The DNA of the CDR3 is TGCAGCGTTGCTAACGCCAGGACTGGCTCCTACGAGCAGTACTTC. Amino acid sequence: CSVANARTGSYEQYF.

The gene calls are TRBV12-3 or TRBV12-4 and TRBJ2-1; 7 bases are a match to TRBD2. There are 14 residues in the CDR3. V gave up 9 bases and J gave up 0 bases; unmatched junction bases: 5. The CDR3 loop reads CARRRTSSYNEQFF. DNA of the CDR3: TGTGCCAGAAGAAGGACTAGCTCCTACAATGAGCAGTTCTTC.

Regarding this clonotype: Given the absence of the conserved phenylalanine or tryptophan at the CDR3 end, a read error is likely. The DNA is omitted, as the CDR3 cannot be located on it reliably, and the CDR3 follows TCRdb's listing. The V and J genes are TRBV6-6 and TRBJ2-5; the D call in the table, TRBD1, was not verified against the DNA. Germline-derived CDR1 and CDR2 are MNHNY and SVGAGI (reference sequence). The CDR3 sequence runs 14 residues, both termini included. The CDR3 region is CASSYPGRAETQYY.

The rearrangement links TRBV11-2 to TRBJ2-3; D is unresolved. Germline loops: CDR1 SGHAT, CDR2 FQNNGV. The V end was cut by 10 bases, the J end by 0 bases, with 17 bases between. This CDR3 comprises 15 residues. The DNA for the CDR3 is TGTGCCAACAGTTACGCTGCGGCTAGCACAGATACGCAGTATTTT. Translated, it gives CANSYAAASTDTQYF.

The chain has TRBV5-4 and TRBJ2-3; tentative D call: TRBD2 (6 bases). V gave up 1 base and J gave up 2 bases, with 17 bases separating them. Germline assignment: CDR1 SGHNT and CDR2 YYREEE (reference sequence). This CDR3 has 17 amino acids. CDR3 amino acids: CASSLCGLAIITDTQYF. DNA for the CDR3: TGTGCCAGCAGCTTGTGCGGTCTAGCGATCATCACAGATACGCAGTATTTT.

A word on this clonotype: Germline and junction disagree at one end, which may indicate a read error. This chain uses TRBV20-1 with TRBJ2-3, with TRBD2 matching over 9 bases. The germline V gene encodes CDR1 DFQATT and CDR2 SNEGSKA (reference sequence). This CDR3 has 15 amino acids. CDR3 residues: CSAPRGRAFSYTQYF. CDR3 sequence (DNA): TGCAGTGCCCCGCGCGGGAGGGCCTTCTCATATACGCAATATTTT.

As regards this clonotype: Given the absence of the conserved phenylalanine or tryptophan at the CDR3 end, a read error is likely. The genes are TRBV11-2 and TRBJ2-1; possible D gene TRBD2, 6 bases. Germline V gives CDR1 SGHAT, CDR2 FQNNGV. This CDR3 contains 15 residues. V was shortened by 3 bases and J by 4 bases, with 13 bases between the two germline ends. CDR3 protein: CASSFIEGGYNEQFI. The CDR3 DNA follows: TGTGCCAGCAGCTTTATAGAGGGAGGATACAATGAGCAGTTCATC.

This sequence joins TRBV6-6 and TRBJ2-1; TRBD1 might be the D (6 bases). The ends were cut back, 2 bases at V and 16 bases at J, with 21 bases in the middle. The CDR3 has 14 amino acids. Germline V CDR1 and CDR2: MNHNY, SVGAGI (reference sequence). The CDR3 DNA is TGTGCCAGCAGTTACGGGGGCCCTAGGGATGAACATTTCTTC. Residues: CASSYGGPRDEHFF.

As to this clonotype: This is likely a read error, given that the CDR3 carries no conserved phenylalanine or tryptophan at its end. J is TRBJ2-7 and V is TRBV29-1, with 10 bases lining up with TRBD2. The CDR3 spans 13 residues. V lost 5 bases to trimming and J lost 4 bases; unmatched junction nucleotides: 5. Per germline, CDR1 SQVTM and CDR2 ANQGSEA. The CDR3 DNA reads TGCAGCGTTAGGACTAGCGGACATTACGAGCAGTACATC. As protein: CSVRTSGHYEQYI.

The genes are TRBV6-5 and TRBJ2-7, with D perhaps TRBD2 (6 bases). V lost 6 bases and J 4 bases, leaving 16 bases between the germline ends. This CDR3 is built from 14 residues. The V gene's germline CDR1 is MNHEY and CDR2 SVGAGI. CDR3 loop: CASRRESRTYEQYF. The CDR3 nucleotides are TGTGCCAGCAGACGGGAGAGTCGGACTTACGAGCAGTACTTC.

This chain connects TRBV6-2 or TRBV6-3 to TRBJ2-1; perhaps TRBD1 as D (6 bases). V was trimmed by 6 bases and J by 9 bases, leaving 21 bases between them. Germline values: CDR1 MNHEY, CDR2 SVGEGT. The CDR3 extends over 15 amino acids. The CDR3, as DNA: TGTGCCAGCAGATCCGGGACAAGGGTTTTCTGTGAGCAGTTCTTC. Its protein product is CASRSGTRVFCEQFF.

As for this clonotype: It is likely a read error, because the conserved phenylalanine at the end of the CDR3 is missing. The DNA is omitted, as the CDR3 cannot be located on it reliably, and the CDR3 follows TCRdb's listing. This chain connects TRBV11-2 to TRBJ2-7. With termini counted, the CDR3 has 14 amino acids. Germline V lookup: CDR1 SGHAT, CDR2 FQNNGV. CDR3 in amino acids: CASSQSSVSYEQCL.

This sequence joins TRBV24-1 and TRBJ1-5; D is unclear. The CDR3 extends over 13 amino acids. CDR1 is KGHDR and CDR2 is SFDVKD in the germline V gene. The V end was cut by 11 bases, the J end by 6 bases, with 16 bases between. CDR3 DNA sequence: TGTGCCATCGGGTGGGGAACCATTCAGCCCCAGCATTTT. Its translation: CAIGWGTIQPQHF.

This clonotype was seen just once. The J gene is TRBJ2-1, the V gene TRBV7-2, with D perhaps TRBD2 (6 bases). CDR1 and CDR2 (germline): SGHTA, FQGNSA. With 5 bases removed from V and 5 bases from J, the gap between germline ends came to 13 bases. This CDR3 has 14 amino acids. CDR3 nucleotide sequence: TGTGCCAGCAGCAGATTAGCGGTTAACAATGAGCAGTTCTTC. Protein sequence: CASSRLAVNNEQFF.

The rearrangement joins TRBV3-1 to TRBJ2-1; D is possibly TRBD1 or TRBD2 (5 bases each). The CDR3 totals 15 residues. Per germline, CDR1 LGHDT and CDR2 YNNKEL (reference sequence). Trimming shortened V by 4 bases and J by 1 base, and 11 bases separated the two germline ends. In DNA, the CDR3 is TGTGCCAGCAGCCCTTCGAGGGGATCCTACAATGAGCAGTTCTTC. This codes for CASSPSRGSYNEQFF.

Details on this clonotype: Likely a read error: the CDR3 ends without its conserved phenylalanine or tryptophan. V is TRBV14 and J is TRBJ1-1; perhaps TRBD1 as D (5 bases). The CDR3 consists of 15 residues. Germline CDR1 and CDR2: SGHDN and FVKESK. Trimming pared 5 bases from V and 5 bases from J, leaving 18 bases between. In DNA form, the CDR3 reads TGTGCCAGCAGCTCCTGGACATGGGAGAATACTGAAGCTTTCTAT. Translation: CASSSWTWENTEAFY.

Only one count was recorded for this clonotype. A junction end diverges from the germline sequence, so it may reflect a read error. V and J are TRBV4-2 and TRBJ2-1; D is undetermined. The germline gives CDR1 LGHNA, CDR2 YNFKEQ. This CDR3 comprises 15 residues. The CDR3 nucleotides read TGTACCAGCAGCCAAGAAAGGAATACGGGCAATGAACAGTTTTTC. Its translation: CTSSQERNTGNEQFF.

Turning to this clonotype: The missing conserved phenylalanine or tryptophan at the end of this CDR3 makes a read error likely. V usage is TRBV28 and J usage is TRBJ2-7; TRBD2 might be the D (5 bases). This CDR3 has 14 amino acids. Deletions cut 1 base from V and 2 bases from J, with 9 bases between. Germline CDR1 reads MDHEN; CDR2 reads SYDVKM. CDR3 DNA sequence: TGTGCCAGCAGTTTATCAAGCGGCCCCTACGAGCAGTACTAC. Translation gives CASSLSSGPYEQYY.

This clonotype has a count of ten or more. The rearrangement uses TRBV20-1 and TRBJ1-2; 7 bases align to TRBD1. Germline loops: CDR1 DFQATT, CDR2 SNEGSKA (reference sequence). V dropped 0 bases and J dropped 4; count of bases not matched to a gene: 5. This CDR3 spans 14 amino acids. This chain's CDR3 is CSAREAGGGYGYTF. CDR3 in DNA: TGCAGTGCTAGAGAGGCAGGGGGAGGCTATGGCTACACCTTC.